The rows below give T cell receptor beta chains drawn from one sample of a study of spatial heterogeneity in lung cancer. One entry per CDR3 protein, called by TCRdb with MiXCR from the 5' RACE reads. This sample has some 20,000 distinct CDR3 sequences, with 5.5% to 8.5% found just once. The sequencing here drew on lung tumor tissue, taken at surgery. The receptors were gathered from a female donor with early-stage non-small cell lung cancer. Each CDR3 is given with its conserved first and last residue. The D gene is left open where the match is weak. Rows may omit the clone size; those that give it use once, few, many or a size class.

j_call | clone_size | v_call | d_call | cdr3_aa | cdr3_nt
TRBJ1-2 | many | TRBV6-6 | NA | CASSPGEGGYTF | TGTGCCAGCAGTCCGGGGGAAGGTGGCTACACCTTC
TRBJ1-1 | medium-sized | TRBV11-2 | TRBD1 | CASSSPTGYATEAFF | TGTGCCAGCAGCTCCCCGACAGGGTACGCCACTGAAGCTTTCTTT
TRBJ1-1 | NA | TRBV6-6 | NA | CASSYSGASTEAFF | TGTGCCAGCAGTTACTCCGGAGCGAGCACTGAAGCTTTCTTT
TRBJ2-1 | few | TRBV7-3 | TRBD2 | CASSPGTSGGAAYNEQFF | TGTGCCAGCAGCCCTGGGACTAGCGGGGGGGCCGCCTACAATGAGCAGTTCTTC
TRBJ2-3 | many | TRBV29-1 | NA | CSVEDEGGPYTQYF | TGCAGCGTTGAAGACGAGGGTGGCCCTTATACGCAGTATTTT
TRBJ2-3 | few | TRBV20-1 | NA | CSARGSLGATDTQYF | TGCAGTGCTAGGGGGTCTCTAGGGGCCACAGATACGCAGTATTTT
TRBJ1-2 | NA | TRBV7-9 | TRBD1 | CASTFRQGASNYGYTF | TGTGCCAGCACTTTTCGCCAGGGGGCATCTAACTATGGCTACACCTTC
TRBJ1-1 | many | TRBV10-3 | TRBD1 | CAISGTGDTEAFF | TGTGCCATCAGCGGGACAGGGGACACTGAAGCTTTCTTT
TRBJ2-4 | medium-sized | TRBV7-2 | TRBD1 | CASSLYYRGTVAKNIQYF | TGTGCCAGCAGCTTATATTATCGAGGGACAGTGGCCAAAAACATTCAGTACTTC
TRBJ1-1 | NA | TRBV24-1 | NA | CATSDPTYTEAFF | TGTGCCACCAGTGACCCGACCTATACTGAAGCTTTCTTT
TRBJ2-7 | medium-sized | TRBV12-3/TRBV12-4 | NA | CASTLMGANEQYF | TGTGCCAGCACCCTGATGGGCGCCAACGAGCAGTACTTC
TRBJ2-5 | many | TRBV20-1 | NA | CSARDSTQETQYF | TGCAGTGCTAGAGATTCAACCCAAGAGACCCAGTACTTC
TRBJ2-3 | few | TRBV7-3 | NA | CASSPASSTDTQYF | TGTGCCAGCAGCCCAGCTTCTAGCACAGATACGCAGTATTTT
TRBJ2-5 | medium-sized | TRBV11-2 | NA | CATDTFVNPETQYF | TGTGCCACCGACACGTTTGTAAATCCAGAGACCCAGTACTTC
TRBJ2-2 | medium-sized | TRBV19 | TRBD2 | CASSLQRGVSTGELFF | TGTGCCAGTAGTCTCCAGCGGGGCGTTAGCACCGGGGAGCTGTTTTTT
TRBJ1-5 | many | TRBV10-3 | NA | CAISESGGDQPQHF | TGTGCCATCAGTGAGTCTGGGGGTGATCAGCCCCAGCATTTT
TRBJ1-2 | many | TRBV12-3/TRBV12-4 | NA | CASSPAGLGGYTF | TGTGCCAGCAGTCCAGCGGGGTTGGGTGGCTACACCTTC
TRBJ1-5 | medium-sized | TRBV28 | NA | CASSRDSNQPQHF | TGTGCCAGCAGCCGCGATAGCAATCAGCCCCAGCATTTT
TRBJ2-5 | few | TRBV7-9 | TRBD1 | CASSLGTGNQETQYF | TGTGCCAGCAGCTTAGGGACAGGCAACCAAGAGACCCAGTACTTC
TRBJ2-2 | many | TRBV5-5 | NA | CASSLVTTGELFF | TGTGCCAGCAGCTTGGTCACCACCGGGGAGCTGTTTTTT
TRBJ1-2 | many | TRBV29-1 | NA | CSVEIRREDGYTF | TGCAGCGTTGAAATCCGCAGGGAGGATGGCTACACCTTC
TRBJ1-1 | NA | TRBV7-3 | NA | CASSLYGQEGTEAFF | TGTGCCAGCAGCTTATATGGACAAGAAGGGACTGAAGCTTTCTTT
TRBJ2-7 | many | TRBV5-1 | NA | CASTPGDAYEQYF | TGCGCCAGCACCCCCGGCGACGCCTACGAGCAGTACTTC
TRBJ1-5 | many | TRBV6-6 | NA | CASSYSGPNQPQHF | TGTGCCAGCAGTTACTCGGGTCCCAATCAGCCCCAGCATTTT
TRBJ2-5 | few | TRBV3-1 | NA | CASSQVFPETQYF | TGTGCCAGCAGCCAAGTGTTCCCGGAGACCCAGTACTTC
TRBJ1-2 | many | TRBV14 | NA | CASSQDPELSDYGYTF | TGTGCCAGCAGCCAAGATCCTGAGTTGAGCGACTATGGCTACACCTTC
TRBJ2-3 | few | TRBV18 | NA | CASSPPGPRDTQYF | TGTGCCAGCTCACCACCAGGTCCGAGAGATACGCAGTATTTT